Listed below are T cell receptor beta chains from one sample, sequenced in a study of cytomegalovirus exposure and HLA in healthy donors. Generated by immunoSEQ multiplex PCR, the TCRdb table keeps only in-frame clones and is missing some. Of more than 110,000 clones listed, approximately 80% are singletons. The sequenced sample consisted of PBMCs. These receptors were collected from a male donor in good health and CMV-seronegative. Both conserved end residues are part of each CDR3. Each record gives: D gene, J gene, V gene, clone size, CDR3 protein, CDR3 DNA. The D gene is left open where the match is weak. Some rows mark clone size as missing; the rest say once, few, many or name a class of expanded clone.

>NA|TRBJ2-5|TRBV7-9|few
CASSLERTAQETQYF
TGTGCCAGCAGCTTAGAACGGACAGCTCAAGAGACCCAGTACTTC
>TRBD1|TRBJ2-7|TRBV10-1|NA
CASSDPGQGAYEQYF
TGCGCCAGCAGCGACCCGGGACAGGGGGCCTACGAGCAGTACTTC
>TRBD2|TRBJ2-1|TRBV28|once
CASSLPRMGTRTNEQFF
TGTGCCAGCAGTCTTCCAAGAATGGGGACTAGAACCAATGAGCAGTTCTTC
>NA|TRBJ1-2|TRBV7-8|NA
CASSSGGTMLVVGYTF
TGTGCCAGCAGCTCGGGAGGGACCATGCTCGTAGTTGGCTACACCTTC
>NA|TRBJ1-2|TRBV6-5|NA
CASSSGTYGYTF
TGTGCCAGCAGTTCGGGAACCTATGGCTACACCTTC
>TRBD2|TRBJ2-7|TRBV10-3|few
CATTLTSGTYEQYF
TGTGCCACGACCTTGACTAGCGGTACCTACGAGCAGTACTTC
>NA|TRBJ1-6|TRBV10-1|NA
CASTRGYSSPLHF
TGCGCCAGCACCAGGGGTTACAGTTCACCCCTCCACTTT
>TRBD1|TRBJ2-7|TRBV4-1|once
CASSHLPGQGSYEQYF
TGCGCCAGCAGCCATTTACCGGGACAGGGTTCCTACGAGCAGTACTTC
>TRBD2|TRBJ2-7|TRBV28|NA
CASMEGGIVYEQYF
TGTGCCAGCATGGAGGGAGGGATTGTCTACGAGCAGTACTTC
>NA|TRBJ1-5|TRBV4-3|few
CASSQDLGEQPQHF
TGCGCCAGCAGCCAAGATCTAGGGGAACAGCCCCAGCATTTT
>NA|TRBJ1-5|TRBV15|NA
CATSRGGGEVRPQHF
TGTGCCACCAGCAGAGGGGGAGGGGAGGTGAGGCCCCAGCATTTT
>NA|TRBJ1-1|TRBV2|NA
CASIRYNTGTEAFF
TGTGCCAGCATAAGGTACAACACGGGCACTGAAGCTTTCTTT
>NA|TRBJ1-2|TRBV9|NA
CASSVTTGPQGGYTF
TGTGCCAGCAGCGTAACCACGGGTCCCCAGGGGGGCTACACCTTC
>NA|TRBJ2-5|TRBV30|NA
CAWSRGSRETQYF
TGTGCCTGGAGTAGGGGCTCGAGGGAGACCCAGTACTTC
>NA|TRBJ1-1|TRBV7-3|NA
CASSLEQNTEAFF
TGTGCCAGCAGCCTTGAACAGAACACTGAAGCTTTCTTT
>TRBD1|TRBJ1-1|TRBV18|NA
CASSEYTPGQETHEAFF
TGTGCCAGCTCAGAATACACCCCGGGACAGGAGACTCATGAAGCTTTCTTT
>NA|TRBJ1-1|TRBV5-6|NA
CASSLRVTGSKTNTEAFF
TGTGCCAGCAGCTTGCGGGTAACAGGGTCTAAGACCAACACTGAAGCTTTCTTT
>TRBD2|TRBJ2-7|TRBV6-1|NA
CASIKGTSGSYEQYF
TGTGCCAGCATAAAAGGGACTAGCGGCTCCTACGAGCAGTACTTC
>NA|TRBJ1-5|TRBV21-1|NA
CASSKWGDRGALRRNQPQHF
TGTGCCAGCAGCAAATGGGGGGATCGGGGGGCACTCCGAAGGAATCAGCCCCAGCATTTT
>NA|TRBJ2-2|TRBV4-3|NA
CASSPVHWTDYTGELFF
TGCGCCAGCAGCCCCGTTCACTGGACAGACTACACCGGGGAGCTGTTTTTT
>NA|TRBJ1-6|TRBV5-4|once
CASSPTGNSPLHF
TGTGCCAGCAGCCCGACGGGAAATTCACCCCTCCACTTT
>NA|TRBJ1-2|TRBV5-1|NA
CASSLGTDNYGYTF
TGCGCCAGCAGCTTGGGGACTGATAACTATGGCTACACCTTC
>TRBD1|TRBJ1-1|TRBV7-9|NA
CASSPRDSMNTEAFF
TGTGCCAGCAGCCCCCGGGACAGCATGAACACTGAAGCTTTCTTT
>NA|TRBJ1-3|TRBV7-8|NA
CASTSVRFTSGNTIYF
TGTGCCAGCACCTCAGTCAGGTTCACCTCTGGAAACACCATATATTTT
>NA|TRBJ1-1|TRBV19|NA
CASSIGHLLNTEAFF
TGTGCCAGTAGTATAGGGCACCTGCTGAACACTGAAGCTTTCTTT
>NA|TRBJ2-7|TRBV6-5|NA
CASRATASSYEQYF
TGTGCCAGCAGGGCGACAGCTAGCTCCTACGAGCAGTACTTC
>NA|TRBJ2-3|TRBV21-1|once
CASSKGGGTSDPADTQYF
TGTGCCAGCAGCAAAGGAGGGGGGACTAGCGACCCCGCAGATACGCAGTATTTT
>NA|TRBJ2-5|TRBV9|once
CASSVSGQQGQETQYF
TGTGCCAGCAGCGTATCAGGGCAACAGGGACAAGAGACCCAGTACTTC
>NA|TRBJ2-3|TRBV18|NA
CASSPPGRITDTQYF
TGTGCCAGCTCACCACCGGGCAGGATAACAGATACGCAGTATTTT
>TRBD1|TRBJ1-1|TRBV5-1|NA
CASKPQGDTEAFF
TGCGCCAGTAAACCACAGGGGGACACCGAAGCTTTCTTT